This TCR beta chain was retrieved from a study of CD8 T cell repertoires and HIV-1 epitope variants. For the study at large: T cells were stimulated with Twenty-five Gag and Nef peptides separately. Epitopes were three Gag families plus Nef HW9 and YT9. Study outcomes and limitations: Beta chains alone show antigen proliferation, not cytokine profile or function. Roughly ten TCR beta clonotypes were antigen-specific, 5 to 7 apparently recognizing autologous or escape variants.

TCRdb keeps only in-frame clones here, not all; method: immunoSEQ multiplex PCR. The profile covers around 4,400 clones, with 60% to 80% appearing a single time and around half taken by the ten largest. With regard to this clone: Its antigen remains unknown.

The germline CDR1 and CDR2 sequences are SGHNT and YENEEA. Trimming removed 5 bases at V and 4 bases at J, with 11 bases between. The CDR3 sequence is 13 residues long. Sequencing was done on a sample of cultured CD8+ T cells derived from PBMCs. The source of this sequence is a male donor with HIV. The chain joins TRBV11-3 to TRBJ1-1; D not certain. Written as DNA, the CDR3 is TGTGCCAGCAGCGACTCTGTGGGCACTGAAGCTTTCTTT. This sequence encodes CASSDSVGTEAFF.